A selection of T cell receptor beta chains follows, all from one sample in a study of control samples from healthy donors and cancer patients. Assay: immunoSEQ multiplex PCR; the TCRdb copy retains only in-frame clones and omits some. The sample consists of tens of thousands of clones, less than 95% of them appearing once. Sequencing used blood. The receptors derive from a man in his fifties or sixties in good health. Each CDR3 is given with its conserved first and last residue. The D gene is left open where the match is weak. The size of a clone is reported for some rows only, either as once, few or many, or as a class for expanded clones.

>TRBV24-1|NA|TRBJ2-1|NA
CATSDLAASVDNEQFF
TGTGCCACCAGTGATTTAGCGGCTAGCGTAGACAATGAGCAGTTCTTC
>TRBV7-2|NA|TRBJ2-3|NA
CASSLVRADTQYF
TGTGCCAGCAGCTTAGTCCGAGCAGATACGCAGTATTTT
>TRBV27|once|TRBJ1-1|TRBD1
CASSFGTGVNTEAFF
TGTGCCAGCAGTTTTGGGACAGGGGTGAACACTGAAGCTTTCTTT
>TRBV5-1|once|TRBJ1-4|NA
CASSPAVGVTNEKLFF
TGCGCCAGCAGCCCGGCTGTGGGGGTAACGAATGAAAAACTGTTTTTT
>TRBV6-6|NA|TRBJ1-6|NA
CASSYLGGDSPLHF
TGTGCCAGCAGTTACTTAGGGGGGGATTCACCCCTCCACTTT
>TRBV7-3|NA|TRBJ2-3|NA
CASSGSYGGTDTQYF
TGTGCCAGCAGCGGTAGCTACGGGGGCACAGATACGCAGTATTTT
>TRBV24-1|NA|TRBJ1-4|TRBD1
CATSDSRQGGNEKLFF
TGTGCCACCAGTGATAGTCGACAGGGCGGCAATGAAAAACTGTTTTTT
>TRBV3-1/TRBV3-2|NA|TRBJ2-7|TRBD1
CASSLGTALSYEQYF
TGTGCCAGCAGCCTTGGGACAGCCCTCTCCTACGAGCAGTACTTC
>TRBV5-6|NA|TRBJ2-7|NA
CASTRGVLYEQYF
TGTGCCAGCACCCGTGGGGTTCTCTACGAGCAGTACTTC
>TRBV5-8|NA|TRBJ2-5|TRBD1
CASSLETGKVTQQETQYF
TGTGCCAGCAGCTTGGAGACAGGGAAGGTTACTCAACAAGAGACCCAGTACTTC
>TRBV9|NA|TRBJ1-2|NA
CASSVGLAGQTYGYTF
TGTGCCAGCAGCGTAGGTTTAGCAGGCCAGACCTATGGCTACACCTTC
>TRBV9|NA|TRBJ2-3|TRBD2
CASSAGLAGGPDTQYF
TGTGCCAGCAGCGCCGGACTAGCGGGAGGGCCAGATACGCAGTATTTT
>TRBV30|NA|TRBJ1-1|NA
CAWSVAGENTEAFF
TGTGCCTGGAGTGTCGCAGGGGAGAACACTGAAGCTTTCTTT
>TRBV5-1|NA|TRBJ1-2|NA
CASSLGSGEGYTF
TGCGCCAGCAGCTTGGGTTCAGGGGAAGGCTACACCTTC
>TRBV7-8|NA|TRBJ2-7|NA
CASTPPSFDEQYF
TGTGCCAGCACCCCCCCTAGCTTCGACGAGCAGTACTTC
>TRBV11-2|NA|TRBJ1-3|NA
CASSLDLFGNTIYF
TGTGCCAGCAGCTTAGATCTTTTTGGAAACACCATATATTTT
>TRBV11-2|NA|TRBJ2-7|NA
CASSLVLAGGSYF
TGTGCCAGCAGCTTAGTTTTGGCTGGTGGGTCTTACTTC
>TRBV4-1|NA|TRBJ2-3|TRBD2
CASSPPAGERTDTQYF
TGCGCCAGCAGCCCCCCAGCGGGAGAGCGCACAGATACGCAGTATTTT
>TRBV6-5|NA|TRBJ1-5|NA
CASSPYQSNQPQHF
TGTGCCAGCAGTCCTTATCAGAGCAATCAGCCCCAGCATTTT
>TRBV19|once|TRBJ1-1|TRBD1
CASSIDRDRAFF
TGTGCCAGTAGTATAGACCGGGACAGAGCTTTCTTT
>TRBV11-1|NA|TRBJ2-1|NA
CASSLDVMDEQFF
TGTGCCAGCAGCTTAGATGTGATGGATGAGCAGTTCTTC
>TRBV19|NA|TRBJ1-1|NA
CASSSPLVWYTEAFF
TGTGCCAGTAGTTCTCCGTTGGTTTGGTACACTGAAGCTTTCTTT
>TRBV28|NA|TRBJ2-3|TRBD2
CASSSGSFLDTQYF
TGTGCCAGTTCTAGCGGGAGTTTTTTGGATACGCAGTATTTT
>TRBV7-9|NA|TRBJ1-3|TRBD1
CASSLAGTGGATIYF
TGTGCCAGCAGCTTAGCGGGGACAGGGGGCGCCACCATATATTTT
>TRBV6-2/TRBV6-3|once|TRBJ2-5|NA
CASSYPISPQYF
TGTGCCAGCAGTTACCCTATCTCGCCCCAGTACTTC
>TRBV10-3|NA|TRBJ2-7|TRBD2
CAIGLAGDIYEQYF
TGTGCCATCGGACTAGCGGGAGATATATACGAGCAGTACTTC
>TRBV7-9|NA|TRBJ1-3|TRBD1
CASSLGFSEGAVGNTIYF
TGTGCCAGCAGCTTAGGTTTTTCGGAGGGGGCAGTTGGAAACACCATATATTTT
>TRBV4-1|NA|TRBJ1-4|NA
CASSHAEPSGNEKLFF
TGCGCCAGCAGCCATGCCGAGCCGTCCGGTAATGAAAAACTGTTTTTT
>TRBV30|NA|TRBJ2-7|TRBD1
CAWSVWQGAREQYF
TGTGCCTGGAGTGTTTGGCAGGGGGCGCGGGAGCAGTACTTC
>TRBV5-1|NA|TRBJ1-4|TRBD1
CASSSGGFRDRVITNEKLFF
TGCGCCAGCAGCTCTGGTGGGTTCCGGGACAGGGTGATTACTAATGAAAAACTGTTTTTT